These 27 T cell receptor beta chains were sequenced from one sample in a study of T cells after yellow fever vaccination. Using its own MiXCR run on the 5' RACE reads, TCRdb lists one record per CDR3 protein. The table lists 310,000 or so distinct CDR3 sequences, roughly 3.5% of them singletons, with 20% to 25% in the top ten. Here the sequenced sample was PBMCs, taken on the day of the yellow fever booster vaccination. These receptor sequences come from a man in his late teens or twenties who received the YFV17D yellow fever vaccine.

The chain is built from TRBV20-1 and TRBJ2-1, with D uncertain. V was clipped by 6 bases and J by 0 bases, with 24 bases between them. This CDR3 has 18 amino acids. Germline assignment: CDR1 DFQATT and CDR2 SNEGSKA (reference sequence). The DNA for the CDR3 is TGCAGTGCCTTCATTCCCTTTATCGGGCAGAGCTCCTACAATGAGCAGTTCTTC. This gives the protein CSAFIPFIGQSSYNEQFF.

At least ten counts were recorded for this clonotype. This sequence joins TRBV4-2 and TRBJ2-3; 13 nucleotides match TRBD2. The CDR3 has 18 residues. Germline CDR1 and CDR2: LGHNA and YNFKEQ. V was pared by 8 bases and J by 0 bases, with 11 bases of the junction left unmatched. CDR3 protein: CASEMATSGGASTDTQYF. Written as DNA, the CDR3 is TGTGCCAGCGAGATGGCTACTAGCGGGGGGGCCAGCACAGATACGCAGTATTTT.

In this sample, this clonotype turned up many times. The chain employs TRBV9 and TRBJ1-5; D gene unclear. This CDR3 spans 14 amino acids. Trimming left V 1 base short and J 4 bases short, with 9 bases between. From germline, CDR1 is SGDLS and CDR2 YYNGEE. The CDR3 sequence: CASSVSQENQPQHF. CDR3 DNA: TGTGCCAGCAGCGTATCCCAGGAAAATCAGCCCCAGCATTTT.

This clonotype appeared many times. This sequence joins TRBV12-3 or TRBV12-4 and TRBJ1-4; a possible D gene is TRBD1 (6 bases). V was shortened by 5 bases and J by 10 bases, with 23 bases between the two germline ends. The length of the CDR3 is 16 residues. The DNA for the CDR3 is TGTGCCAGCAGTCCCGCCGCACGGGGGCGACGGCGAAAACTGTTTTTT. Residues: CASSPAARGRRRKLFF.

At least ten counts were recorded for this clonotype. The chain has TRBV7-9 and TRBJ1-1; D is ambiguous. V was shortened by 7 bases and J by 3 bases, with 15 bases between the two germline ends. The CDR3 sequence is 14 residues long. Germline assignment: CDR1 SEHNR and CDR2 FQNEAQ (reference sequence). CDR3 residues: CASTQDGPYTEAFF. DNA for the CDR3: TGTGCCAGCACCCAGGACGGGCCTTACACTGAAGCTTTCTTT.

This clonotype has only a few counts. This chain links TRBV4-3 with TRBJ2-3; TRBD1 matches 9 bases. Trimming removed 0 bases from V and 4 bases from J; junction bases left unmatched: 8. Germline V gene data show CDR1 as LGHNA and CDR2 as YSLEER. The CDR3 totals 17 residues. The DNA of the CDR3 is TGCGCCAGCAGCCAAGAGGGGGACAGGGAGGTCCCAGATACGCAGTATTTT. Its translation: CASSQEGDREVPDTQYF.

In its sample, this clonotype was seen many times. The rearrangement links TRBV5-1 to TRBJ1-1; the D is unclear. This CDR3 contains 14 residues. V was trimmed by 4 bases and J by 5 bases, leaving 15 bases between them. CDR1 and CDR2 from the germline V gene are SGHRS and YFSETQ. The CDR3 bases are TGCGCCAGCAGCCCCGCTTCGTGGGAAACTGAAGCTTTCTTT. Translated: CASSPASWETEAFF.

There are a few counts of this clonotype. The chain has TRBV20-1 and TRBJ2-5; 7 bases line up with TRBD2. Germline CDR1 reads DFQATT; CDR2 reads SNEGSKA (reference sequence). The CDR3 is made up of 15 amino acids. V trimming: 5 bases; J trimming: 2 bases; junction bases outside the gene matches: 11. The CDR3 loop is CSAHGFRGGQETQYF. As DNA, the CDR3 is TGCAGTGCTCACGGTTTCCGCGGGGGACAAGAGACCCAGTACTTC.

This clonotype showed up just a few times. The chain has TRBV11-2 and TRBJ2-7, with a possible D match to TRBD1 (5 bases). The CDR3 is 17 amino acids. V was clipped by 0 bases and J by 4 bases, with 19 bases between them. The germline V gene has CDR1 SGHAT and CDR2 FQNNGV. The CDR3 loop is CASSLDSGPGNWYEQYF. As DNA, the CDR3 is TGTGCCAGCAGCTTAGACTCTGGACCAGGGAATTGGTACGAGCAGTACTTC.

The table lists this clonotype with many counts. The V call is TRBV18, the J call TRBJ1-5; 10 nucleotides line up with TRBD1. CDR3 length: 15 amino acids. Germline CDR1 KGHSH, CDR2 LQKENI. After removal of 6 bases from V and 0 bases from J, the junction contained 2 bases not matched to a gene. The CDR3 nucleotides are TGTGCCAGCTCCGGGACAGGGGATAGCAATCAGCCCCAGCATTTT. It encodes CASSGTGDSNQPQHF.

This clonotype was found a few times. This rearrangement joins TRBV2 to TRBJ1-3, with D perhaps TRBD1 (6 bases). CDR1 is SNHLY, CDR2 FYNNEI, per germline. This CDR3 contains 13 residues. Trimming cost V 5 bases and J 8 bases, with 13 bases left between them. The CDR3 here is CASSTGQEDTIYF. For the CDR3, the DNA is TGTGCCAGCAGTACGGGACAAGAGGACACCATATATTTT. Looking up the rest from reference TRBV2 and TRBJ1-3 gives the full variable domain: EPEVTQTPSHQVTQMGQEVILRCVPISNHLYFYWYRQILGQKVEFLVSFYNNEISEKSEIFDDQFSVERPDGSNFTLKIRSTKLEDSAMYFCASSTGQEDTIYFGEGSWLTVV.

This clonotype has a count of ten or more. The chain links TRBV4-2 to TRBJ2-7, with 11 bases that match TRBD2. Germline V gene sequence: CDR1 LGHNA, CDR2 YNFKEQ. The CDR3 extends over 21 amino acids. The ends lost 1 base at V and 0 bases at J; junction bases unmatched: 17. In DNA form, the CDR3 reads TGTGCCAGCAGCCAAGTCGGCCAGGCCACCACTAGCGGGGGCAGCTCCTACGAGCAGTACTTC. It encodes CASSQVGQATTSGGSSYEQYF.

This clonotype came up many times. This chain links TRBV7-7 with TRBJ2-4; possible D gene TRBD1, 5 bases. Trimming removed 6 bases at V and 2 bases at J, with 14 bases between. This CDR3 has 15 amino acids. Germline loops: CDR1 SSHAT, CDR2 FNYEAQ (reference sequence). DNA for the CDR3: TGTGCCAGCAGTGCCCGCAGACAGTCCAAAAACATTCAGTACTTC. It translates to CASSARRQSKNIQYF.

V is TRBV6-5 and J is TRBJ2-4; D may be TRBD1 or TRBD2 (5 bases each). There are 16 residues in the CDR3. The germline V gene encodes CDR1 MNHEY and CDR2 SVGAGI. Trimming pared 4 bases from V and 1 base from J, leaving 14 bases between. The CDR3 protein is CASSSTGTNAKNIQYF. The CDR3 nucleotides read TGTGCCAGCAGTTCGACCGGGACCAACGCCAAAAACATTCAGTACTTC.

The chain employs TRBV4-1 and TRBJ2-2; the D is unclear. CDR1 MGHRA and CDR2 YSYEKL come from the germline V gene. The V and J ends lost 1 base and 6 bases respectively, with 6 bases between them. There are 13 residues in the CDR3. Here the CDR3 reads CASSQVGAGELFF. The DNA of the CDR3 is TGCGCCAGCAGCCAAGTTGGAGCCGGGGAGCTGTTTTTT.

This clonotype was recorded at least ten times. The chain links TRBV6-2 or TRBV6-3 to TRBJ1-5; the D gene is possibly TRBD1 (5 bases). Trimming removed 7 bases at V and 3 bases at J, with 16 bases between. Germline V gene lookup returns CDR1 MNHEY and CDR2 SVGEGT. CDR3 size: 15 residues. CDR3 amino acids: CASKGWGHDNQPQHF. The CDR3 DNA reads TGTGCCAGCAAAGGTTGGGGCCACGACAATCAGCCCCAGCATTTT.

This clonotype showed up just a few times. The rearrangement uses TRBV24-1 and TRBJ1-2, with D possibly TRBD1 on 6 matching bases. Germline assignment: CDR1 KGHDR and CDR2 SFDVKD. The CDR3 is made up of 12 amino acids. V was trimmed by 4 bases and J by 11 bases, leaving 13 bases between them. CDR3 protein: CATSDADRGYTF. The DNA for the CDR3 is TGTGCCACCAGTGACGCGGACAGAGGTTACACCTTC.

The table lists this clonotype with many counts. The chain combines TRBV9 with TRBJ2-2; D is perhaps TRBD2 (6 bases). Trimming took off 3 bases at V and 5 bases at J, with 17 bases between the two ends. This CDR3 region has 16 residues. The germline gives CDR1 SGDLS, CDR2 YYNGEE. For the CDR3, the DNA is TGTGCCAGCAGCGCCCCCCGTGGGGGGATTACCGGGGAGCTGTTTTTT. Translating gives CASSAPRGGITGELFF. The whole variable domain, filled in from reference TRBV9 and TRBJ2-2, reads DSGVTQTPKHLITATGQRVTLRCSPRSGDLSVYWYQQSLDQGLQFLIQYYNGEERAKGNILERFSAQQFPDLHSELNLSSLELGDSALYFCASSAPRGGITGELFFGEGSRLTVL.

This clonotype was found many times. V gene TRBV7-6 combines with J gene TRBJ2-3, with TRBD2 identical over 11 bases. After removal of 1 base from V and 4 bases from J, the junction contained 4 bases not matched to a gene. The length of the CDR3 is 16 residues. Germline CDR1 is SGHVS and CDR2 is FNYEAQ. CDR3 residues: CASSLVAGGPADTQYF. CDR3 bases: TGTGCCAGCAGCTTAGTAGCGGGGGGGCCGGCAGATACGCAGTATTTT.

This clonotype showed up many times. The V gene is TRBV9, the J gene TRBJ2-5, with D hard to call. CDR3 length equals 14 residues. CDR1 is SGDLS and CDR2 is YYNGEE in the germline V gene. V gave up 1 base and J gave up 2 bases, with 9 bases separating them. DNA of the CDR3: TGTGCCAGCAGCGTAAGGGCGGCTCAAGAGACCCAGTACTTC. It translates to CASSVRAAQETQYF.

This clonotype was seen at least ten times. CDR3 nucleotide sequence: TGCAGTGCTTCAAAATCGGACAGGAAAGGGGGGATGAACACTGAAGCTTTCTTT. Translated: CSASKSDRKGGMNTEAFF. This chain connects TRBV20-1 to TRBJ1-1, with 7 positions matching TRBD1. The J segment lost 0 bases and the V segment lost 5 bases, leaving 18 bases of the junction unmatched. Germline assignment: CDR1 DFQATT and CDR2 SNEGSKA (reference sequence). The CDR3 has 18 amino acids.

The rearrangement links TRBV7-2 to TRBJ2-3; 8 bases are shared with TRBD2. The CDR3 has 20 amino acids. CDR1 and CDR2 (germline): SGHTA, FQGNSA. V trimming: 1 base; J trimming: 0 bases; junction bases outside the gene matches: 15. The CDR3 reads CASSLVFVPFAGGSTDTQYF. The CDR3 region has the DNA TGTGCCAGCAGCTTAGTTTTTGTGCCCTTTGCGGGGGGCAGCACAGATACGCAGTATTTT.

This clonotype appeared a few times. V gene TRBV6-6 combines with J gene TRBJ1-5; D is possibly TRBD1 (6 bases). Trimming pared 0 bases from V and 5 bases from J, leaving 14 bases between. This CDR3 has 16 amino acids. The germline gives CDR1 MNHNY, CDR2 SVGAGI (reference sequence). DNA of the CDR3: TGTGCCAGCAGTTACTCCGGCAGGGGATGGGATCAGCCCCAGCATTTT. Translated: CASSYSGRGWDQPQHF.

Ten or more counts support this clonotype. The rearrangement uses TRBV7-3 and TRBJ2-5, with 10 bases lining up with TRBD2. The ends lost 5 bases at V and 0 bases at J; junction bases unmatched: 3. CDR1 is SGHTA, CDR2 FQGTGA, per germline. The CDR3 runs to 15 residues. CDR3 amino acids: CASSLAGVDQETQYF. The CDR3 DNA follows: TGTGCCAGCAGCCTAGCGGGGGTGGACCAAGAGACCCAGTACTTC.

Only a few counts were recorded for this clonotype. The V gene is TRBV19, the J gene TRBJ2-3; either TRBD1 or TRBD2 may fit D (5 bases each). CDR3 size: 15 residues. V was shortened by 4 bases and J by 1 base, with 12 bases between the two germline ends. Germline V gene lookup returns CDR1 LNHDA and CDR2 SQIVND (reference sequence). The CDR3 DNA follows: TGTGCCAGTAGTAACCGGGACGTCGGCACAGATACGCAGTATTTT. Translation gives CASSNRDVGTDTQYF.

This clonotype has a handful of counts. The chain employs TRBV5-1 and TRBJ2-7; D might be TRBD1 (6 bases). Trimming removed 2 bases from V and 3 bases from J, with 15 bases in between. Germline CDR1 reads SGHRS; CDR2 reads YFSETQ. The CDR3 runs 15 residues. In nucleotides, the CDR3 is TGCGCCAGCAGCTTTAGTGGGACATCGAACTACGAGCAGTACTTC. As protein: CASSFSGTSNYEQYF.

There are a few counts of this clonotype. This sequence joins TRBV6-2 or TRBV6-3 and TRBJ2-7; D possibly corresponds to TRBD1 (6 bases). The germline V gene has CDR1 MNHEY and CDR2 SVGEGT. The CDR3 is made up of 15 amino acids. V lost 1 base to trimming and J lost 4 bases, with 14 bases between them. The CDR3 nucleotides are TGTGCCAGCAGTTACTACAGGGTGAAGGGATACGAGCAGTACTTC. Residues: CASSYYRVKGYEQYF.